This T cell receptor beta chain was documented in a study of cytotoxic CD8 clonotypes in ibrutinib-treated CLL. Produced via immunoSEQ multiplex PCR; TCRdb's table is partial and in-frame only. The profile shows more than 6,000 clones, about 70% of them singletons. V lost 7 bases, J lost 3 bases, and 6 bases lay in between. This CDR3 region has 12 residues. Germline assignment: CDR1 MNHEY and CDR2 SMNVEV (reference sequence). This clone is labeled as medium-sized (0.01 to 0.1%). This receptor was obtained from a human donor with chronic lymphocytic leukemia. This sample comprised PBMCs, obtained before ibrutinib treatment. The chain is built from TRBV27 and TRBJ2-2; D not certain. The CDR3 coding sequence is TGTGCCAGCAATGGATACACCGGGGAGCTGTTTTTT. This codes for CASNGYTGELFF.